This TCR beta chain was captured in a study of siplizumab effects on memory and regulatory T cells. This CDR3 comprises 11 residues. CDR1 is DFQATT, CDR2 SNEGSKA, per germline (reference sequence). This clone was detected only once. Its antigen remains unknown. Study-wide findings and caveats: Alloreactive sequences whose origin lay in unstimulated CD4+ memory cells were significantly reduced by siplizumab. Mappable CD4+ clones that were alloreactive averaged about 63% Treg-derived with siplizumab versus 26.9% in controls. Memory cells seemed less diverse than naive T cells, which seemed major alloresponse contributors.

Per sample, the assay covered roughly 10^5 TCR templates. Sequenced by immunoSEQ multiplex PCR; TCRdb stores in-frame clones only, minus some. This sample yields about 100,000 clones, of which about 94% are seen a single time; around 1.1% belongs to the top ten. The chain carries TRBV20-1 and TRBJ1-1; D not certain. This TCR derives from a human donor in good health. The sequencing input was CD4+ T cells sorted from blood. CDR3 sequence (DNA): TGCAGGTTGGAGGGTGGCACTGAAGCTTTCTTT. This encodes CRLEGGTEAFF.